These 10 T cell receptor beta chains came from one sample sequenced in a study of shared clonotypes between healthy human individuals. TCRdb keeps only in-frame clones here, not all; method: immunoSEQ multiplex PCR. The sample holds some 300,000 clones; less than 85% are singletons and the top ten take 10%. Sequenced sample: memory CD4+ T cells sorted from blood. Subset here: CD45RA-negative fraction. The receptor set was obtained from a man aged 25-45 years in good health.

This rearrangement joins TRBV6-1 to TRBJ1-3, with D uncertain. V lost 10 bases and J 0 bases, leaving 7 bases between the germline ends. Germline CDR1 reads MNHNS; CDR2 reads SASEGT. This CDR3 contains 12 residues. CDR3 nucleotides: TGTGCCATCTCTCTCTCTGGAAACACCATATATTTT. It encodes CAISLSGNTIYF.

The chain carries TRBV15 and TRBJ2-7; D is perhaps TRBD1 or TRBD2 (5 bases each). The V end was cut by 1 base, the J end by 2 bases, with 21 bases between. In germline, CDR1 is LNHNV, CDR2 YYDKDF (reference sequence). This CDR3 is built from 18 residues. The CDR3 region has the DNA TGTGCCACCAGCAGAGTGAAGAGCCCAGGGACCGGAACCTACGAGCAGTACTTC. Translated: CATSRVKSPGTGTYEQYF.

The V and J genes are TRBV11-3 and TRBJ2-1; possible D gene TRBD2, 5 bases. There are 15 residues in the CDR3. The ends were cut back, 5 bases at V and 0 bases at J, with 11 bases in the middle. Germline lookup yields CDR1 SGHNT and CDR2 YENEEA. The CDR3 DNA reads as TGTGCCAGCAGCCCAGCTGGGAGCTCCTACAATGAGCAGTTCTTC. This codes for CASSPAGSSYNEQFF. The full variable domain, in which reference TRBV11-3 and TRBJ2-1 provide the parts outside the CDR3, is EAGVVQSPRYKIIEKKQPVAFWCNPISGHNTLYWYLQNLGQGPELLIRYENEEAVDDSQLPKDRFSAERLKGVDSTLKIQPAELGDSAVYLCASSPAGSSYNEQFFGPGTRLTVL.

This chain links TRBV18 with TRBJ1-2, with D unclear. This CDR3 has 15 residues. The V gene lost 0 bases and the J gene lost 8 bases, with 16 bases spanning the gap. Germline CDR1 KGHSH, CDR2 LQKENI. The CDR3: CASSPPVRLLGGYTF. The CDR3 nucleotides read TGTGCCAGCTCACCACCGGTCCGGCTACTCGGCGGCTACACCTTC.

The chain recombines TRBV27 with TRBJ2-5; 7 bases line up with TRBD1. The length of the CDR3 is 13 residues. The germline gives CDR1 MNHEY, CDR2 SMNVEV (reference sequence). The junction had 3 bases not matched to a gene; V was cut back by 3 bases and J by 5 bases. CDR3: CASSLTGMETQYF. As DNA, the CDR3 is TGTGCCAGCAGTTTGACAGGGATGGAGACCCAGTACTTC.

The chain joins TRBV6-1 to TRBJ1-5; possible D gene TRBD1, 6 bases. Per germline, CDR1 MNHNS and CDR2 SASEGT. The CDR3 consists of 13 residues. With 8 bases removed from V and 7 bases from J, the gap between germline ends came to 15 bases. The CDR3: CASETGNRQPQHF. CDR3 DNA: TGTGCCAGCGAAACAGGGAATAGGCAGCCCCAGCATTTT.

V and J are TRBV28 and TRBJ2-5; weak D call: TRBD1 (6 bases). CDR3 length: 12 amino acids. V was pared by 10 bases and J by 7 bases, with 16 bases between. The germline V gene has CDR1 MDHEN and CDR2 SYDVKM. CDR3 residues: CATKLTGSTQYF. The CDR3 DNA reads TGTGCCACCAAATTGACAGGCTCGACCCAGTACTTC.

This clone came up a few times. V and J are TRBV11-2 and TRBJ2-3; 9 nucleotides line up with TRBD1. Trimming took 5 bases from V and 11 from J; bases not matched to a gene: 5. This CDR3 comprises 12 residues. CDR1 and CDR2 from the germline V gene are SGHAT and FQNNGV. The CDR3 coding sequence is TGTGCCAGCAGCCGAGACAGGGGGAGGCAGTATTTT. Its translation is CASSRDRGRQYF.

The chain is built from TRBV6-1 and TRBJ2-7; D might be TRBD2 (6 bases). The CDR3 extends over 14 amino acids. V lost 6 bases to trimming and J lost 5 bases, with 17 bases between them. Germline CDR1 and CDR2: MNHNS and SASEGT. The CDR3 protein is CASRIGTANHEQYF. The DNA for the CDR3 is TGTGCCAGCAGAATTGGGACTGCGAACCACGAGCAGTACTTC.

The chain combines TRBV5-1 with TRBJ1-1; TRBD1 might be the D (6 bases). V was shortened by 0 bases and J by 1 base, with 10 bases between the two germline ends. The CDR3 has 15 amino acids. Per germline, CDR1 SGHRS and CDR2 YFSETQ. The CDR3 nucleotides read TGCGCCAGCAGCTTGGAAGGACAGAGGAACACTGAAGCTTTCTTT. Translated: CASSLEGQRNTEAFF. The whole variable domain, filled in from reference TRBV5-1 and TRBJ1-1, reads KAGVTQTPRYLIKTRGQQVTLSCSPISGHRSVSWYQQTPGQGLQFLFEYFSETQRNKGNFPGRFSGRQFSNSRSEMNVSTLELGDSALYLCASSLEGQRNTEAFFGQGTRLTVV.